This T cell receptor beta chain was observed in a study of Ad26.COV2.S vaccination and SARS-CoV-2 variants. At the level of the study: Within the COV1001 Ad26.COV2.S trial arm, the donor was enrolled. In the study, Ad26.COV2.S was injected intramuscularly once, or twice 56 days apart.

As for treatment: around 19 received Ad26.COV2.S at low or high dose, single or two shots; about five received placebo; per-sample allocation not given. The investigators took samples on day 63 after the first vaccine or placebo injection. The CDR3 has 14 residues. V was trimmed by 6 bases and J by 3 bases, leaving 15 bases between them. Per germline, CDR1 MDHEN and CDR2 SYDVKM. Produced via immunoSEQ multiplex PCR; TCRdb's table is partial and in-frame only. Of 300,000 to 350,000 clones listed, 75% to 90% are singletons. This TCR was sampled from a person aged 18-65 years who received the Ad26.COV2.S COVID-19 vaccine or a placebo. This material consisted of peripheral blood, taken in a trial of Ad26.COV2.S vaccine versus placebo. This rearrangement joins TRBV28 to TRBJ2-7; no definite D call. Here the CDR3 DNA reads TGTGCCAGCAGCCTTCCGCCGCCTTTCTACGAGCAGTACTTC. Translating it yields CASSLPPPFYEQYF.